The 16 T cell receptor beta chains in this list originate from one sample, sequenced in a study of cytomegalovirus exposure and HLA in healthy donors. PCR amplification relied on 60 Vbeta primers (plus 13 Jbeta primers). Repertoires were generated with immunoSEQ multiplex PCR, while TCRdb's copy carries only in-frame clones and drops some. The profile shows about 90,000 clones, roughly 58% of them singletons. Sequenced sample: PBMCs. These receptors all come from a young woman in good health and CMV-seropositive.

The rearrangement links TRBV18 to TRBJ1-5, with D perhaps matching TRBD1 (6 bases). This CDR3 comprises 13 residues. Germline V gives CDR1 KGHSH, CDR2 LQKENI. Between the trimmed V and J ends, which lost 3 bases and 4 bases, there was a span of 7 bases. CDR3 DNA sequence: TGTGCCAGCTCACCGGACAGAAATCAGCCCCAGCATTTT. Its protein is CASSPDRNQPQHF.

The chain combines TRBV5-3 with TRBJ2-3; 11 bases match TRBD2. TRBV5-3 is an open reading frame whose function is uncertain. The CDR3 runs 15 residues. Trimming cost V 10 bases and J 2 bases; bases outside gene matches: 9. DNA of the CDR3: TGTGCCGGGACCGGGACTAGCGGTGCCACAGATACGCAGTATTTT. Translation gives CAGTGTSGATDTQYF.

The chain employs TRBV5-1 and TRBJ1-1; a weak D match, TRBD1 (5 bases). The CDR3 length is 15 residues. V dropped 4 bases and J dropped 4 bases, with 17 bases sitting between them. CDR1 is SGHRS and CDR2 is YFSETQ in the germline V gene. CDR3 in amino acids: CASSPQGASATEAFF. Here the CDR3 DNA reads TGCGCCAGCAGCCCTCAAGGGGCTTCGGCCACTGAAGCTTTCTTT.

The chain carries TRBV18 and TRBJ1-1, with a tentative D call TRBD1 (5 bases). Trimming shortened V by 3 bases and J by 0 bases, and 11 bases separated the two germline ends. The CDR3 spans 15 residues. CDR1 is KGHSH and CDR2 is LQKENI in the germline V gene. CDR3 nucleotides: TGTGCCAGCTCACCCCTCAGGGAAATGAACACTGAAGCTTTCTTT. Translated: CASSPLREMNTEAFF.

This clone was recorded a few times. This chain links TRBV6-6 with TRBJ1-6, with a weak D call TRBD1 (5 bases). This CDR3 has 14 residues. V lost 2 bases, J lost 6 bases, and 8 bases lay in between. Germline values: CDR1 MNHNY, CDR2 SVGAGI (reference sequence). The CDR3 region is CASSYARVNSPLHF. CDR3 sequence (DNA): TGTGCCAGCAGTTACGCCAGGGTTAATTCACCCCTCCACTTT.

Details on this clone: The junction does not match germline at one end; this may be a read error. Other DNA sequences in this specimen translate into the identical CDR3. V and J are TRBV6-1 and TRBJ1-1; the match to TRBD1 covers 7 bases. The germline gives CDR1 MNHNS, CDR2 SASEGT. The CDR3 is 14 amino acids. CDR3 nucleotides: TGTGCCAGCGAGACCGGGACAGCGAACACTGAAGCCTTCTTT. Encoded protein: CASETGTANTEAFF.

The table lists this clone with a few counts. The chain recombines TRBV19 with TRBJ1-5, with 7 positions matching TRBD1. J gave up 6 bases and V 9 bases, and 8 bases lay outside the gene matches. The CDR3 spans 13 residues. The germline CDR1 and CDR2 sequences are LNHDA and SQIVND (reference sequence). This CDR3 is CASWTGPPQPQHF. The CDR3 nucleotides read TGTGCCAGCTGGACAGGACCACCTCAGCCCCAGCATTTT.

This chain uses TRBV30 with TRBJ2-5; TRBD2 matches at 11 bases. Germline CDR1 GTSNPN, CDR2 SVGIG (reference sequence). CDR3 length: 13 residues. J lost 7 bases, V lost 3 bases, and 4 bases had no gene match. This CDR3 is CAWRLAGGGTQYF. Here the CDR3 DNA reads TGTGCCTGGAGGCTAGCGGGGGGAGGGACCCAGTACTTC. Based on the CDR3 plus reference TRBV30 and TRBJ2-5, the full variable domain is SQTIHQWPATLVQPVGSPLSLECTVEGTSNPNLYWYRQAAGRGLQLLFYSVGIGQISSEVPQNLSASRPQDRQFILSSKKLLLSDSGFYLCAWRLAGGGTQYFGPGTRLLVL.

This clone appeared a few times. The rearrangement uses TRBV11-2 and TRBJ2-2; a possible D gene is TRBD2 (6 bases). Germline lookup yields CDR1 SGHAT and CDR2 FQNNGV. The V end lost 3 bases, the J end lost 0 bases, and 8 bases lay between the germline ends. The CDR3 has 15 residues. DNA of the CDR3: TGTGCCAGCAGCTTGGGGGGAACGAACACCGGGGAGCTGTTTTTT. Its translation is CASSLGGTNTGELFF.

This clone was seen a few times. The chain recombines TRBV5-6 with TRBJ2-1; 8 bases line up with TRBD2. Germline lookup yields CDR1 SGHDT and CDR2 YYEEEE. The CDR3 runs to 17 residues. V shed 4 bases, J shed 0 bases, and the junction held 9 bases outside the gene matches. The CDR3 coding sequence is TGTGCCAGCAGCCCTGGGCATCGGGGGGGCTCCTACAATGAGCAGTTCTTC. Amino acids: CASSPGHRGGSYNEQFF.

The rearrangement joins TRBV5-1 to TRBJ1-6; 7 nucleotides agree with TRBD1. This CDR3 spans 16 amino acids. The V gene end was trimmed by 1 base and the J gene end by 3 bases; junction bases not matched to a gene: 4. Germline CDR1 and CDR2: SGHRS and YFSETQ. CDR3 region: CASSLRSGGYNSPLHF. The CDR3 DNA is TGCGCCAGCAGCTTGCGTTCAGGGGGCTATAATTCACCCCTCCACTTT.

The genes are TRBV27 and TRBJ1-2; TRBD1 might be the D (6 bases). In germline, CDR1 is MNHEY, CDR2 SMNVEV (reference sequence). V was clipped by 6 bases and J by 8 bases, with 19 bases between them. This CDR3 is built from 14 residues. In DNA form, the CDR3 reads TGTGCCAGCAGCCGCAACAGGGATTCCGAGGGCTACACCTTC. Amino acid sequence: CASSRNRDSEGYTF.

The genes are TRBV5-4 and TRBJ1-2; D ambiguous. This CDR3 spans 14 amino acids. Trimming cost V 4 bases and J 4 bases, with 14 bases left between them. Germline values: CDR1 SGHNT, CDR2 YYREEE (reference sequence). The DNA of the CDR3 is TGTGCCAGCAGCAAATCCCCAGGAAGCTATGGCTACACCTTC. It codes for CASSKSPGSYGYTF.

This clone has just a few counts. This chain links TRBV14 with TRBJ2-5; 10 nucleotides line up with TRBD1. The J call may be wrong; the DNA end is better matched by TRBJ2-7. CDR3 length: 18 amino acids. The germline CDR1 and CDR2 sequences are SGHDN and FVKESK. The CDR3 DNA reads TGTGCCAGCAGCCAATTGGGACAGGGGCAGGGGAGCTCCTACGAGCAGTACTTC. This sequence encodes CASSQLGQGQGSSYEQYF.

The V and J genes are TRBV30 and TRBJ2-3; 9 positions agree with TRBD2. The V gene end was trimmed by 5 bases and the J gene end by 4 bases; junction bases not matched to a gene: 10. The germline CDR1 and CDR2 sequences are GTSNPN and SVGIG (reference sequence). There are 15 residues in the CDR3. CDR3 protein: CAWAPGGGASDTQYF. Written as DNA, the CDR3 is TGTGCCTGGGCCCCAGGCGGGGGGGCATCAGATACGCAGTATTTT.

A note on this clone: Mismatch with germline at one junction end may stem from a read error. This chain uses TRBV7-9 with TRBJ1-2; D ambiguous. Germline V lookup: CDR1 SEHNR, CDR2 FQNEAQ (reference sequence). There are 13 residues in the CDR3. The CDR3 spells CASSLVANYGYPF. The DNA of the CDR3 is TGTGCCAGCAGCTTAGTGGCTAACTATGGCTACCCCTTC.